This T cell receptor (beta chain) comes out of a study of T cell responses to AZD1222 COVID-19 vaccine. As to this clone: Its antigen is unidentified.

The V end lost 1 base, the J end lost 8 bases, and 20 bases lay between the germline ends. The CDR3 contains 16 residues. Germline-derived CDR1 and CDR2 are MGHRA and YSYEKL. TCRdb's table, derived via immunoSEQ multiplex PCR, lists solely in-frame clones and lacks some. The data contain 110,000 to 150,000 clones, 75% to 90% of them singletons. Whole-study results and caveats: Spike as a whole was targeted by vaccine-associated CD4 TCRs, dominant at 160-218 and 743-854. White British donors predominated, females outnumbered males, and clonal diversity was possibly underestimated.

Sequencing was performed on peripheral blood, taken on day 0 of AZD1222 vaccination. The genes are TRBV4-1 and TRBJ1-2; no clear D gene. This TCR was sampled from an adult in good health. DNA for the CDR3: TGCGCCAGCAGCCAAGGCGCCGGGCCTCCCCCCAAGGGCTACACCTTC. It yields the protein CASSQGAGPPPKGYTF.